This T cell receptor beta chain was captured in a study of beta chain features in type 1 diabetes. Overall study: The patient and healthy donor groups were comparable for age, gender and cell yields. General observations from the study: Researchers could not determine here whether HLA type influences TCRB rearrangement.

Sequenced material consisted of expressed TCRB transcripts (all of the isolated RNA was reverse transcribed). Method: immunoSEQ multiplex PCR; TCRdb's copy keeps in-frame clones and lacks some. The sample lists some 500,000 clones; about 10% were seen once. Turning to this clone: The antigen remains unidentified.

The sequenced material came from naive CD4+ T cells from blood. The receptor comes from a woman younger than 30 in good health.

CDR3 amino acids: CASSLDRGATNEQYF. The DNA for the CDR3 is TGTGCCAGCAGCCTGGACAGGGGAGCTACGAACGAGCAGTACTTC. The genes are TRBV13 and TRBJ2-7, with 9 positions matching TRBD1. Looked up from germline, CDR1 is PRHDT and CDR2 is FYEKMQ (reference sequence). The V gene end was trimmed by 5 bases and the J gene end by 5 bases; junction bases not matched to a gene: 10. This CDR3 is 15 amino acids long.